This TCR beta chain was captured by sequencing in a study of blood T cell repertoires in COVID-19. In the study overall: PBMCs, B-cell-depleted T cells, or T cells were the source of the cDNA or gDNA that made up the material.

In the original processing: By means of reference gene primer amplification, nucleated cell counts were estimated. TCRdb keeps only in-frame clones here, not all; method: immunoSEQ multiplex PCR. V and J calls and clone size follow that table, whereas D and trimming were derived from the DNA. The sample has about 150,000 clones, 80% to 90% seen once. As for this clone: The junction does not match germline at one end; this may be a read error.

This clonotype originated in a man between 65 and 85 years old with acute or convalescent COVID-19. Sequencing was carried out using peripheral blood.

The CDR3 is CASREGPSKGLPITF. CDR3 nucleotides: TGTGCCAGCAGGGAGGGACCTTCGAAGGGTCTCCCAATCACTTTT. The gene calls are TRBV7-2 and TRBJ1-5; possible D gene TRBD1, 5 bases. Germline CDR1 and CDR2: SGHTA and FQGNSA. This CDR3 contains 15 residues.